This TCR beta chain was documented in a study of cytomegalovirus exposure and HLA in healthy donors. Background on the study: Of all 360 or so donors who were genotyped, around 82% belonged to the Caucasian-associated ancestry cluster. Study-wide points: V- and J-gene trimming of TCR beta was linked (in a later analysis) to a missense DCLRE1C variant. The study listed approximately 160 cytomegalovirus-associated TCR beta chains.

The germline CDR1 and CDR2 sequences are GTSNPN and SVGIG (reference sequence). The CDR3 is 13 residues long. V gave up 3 bases and J gave up 7 bases, with 15 bases separating them. This clone was observed a few times. Its antigen is not identified. PCR used 60 Vbeta primers and 13 Jbeta primers. Sequencing used immunoSEQ multiplex PCR; TCRdb keeps in-frame clones, though not all of them. The repertoire holds tens of thousands of clones, 75% to 90% seen once, with about 12% in the top ten. The chain uses TRBV30 and TRBJ1-2, with D possibly TRBD1 on 5 matching bases. The receptor was derived from a woman in her 30s in good health and CMV-seropositive. What was sequenced was PBMCs. The CDR3 reads CAWSLDRMFGYTF. The CDR3 DNA reads TGTGCCTGGAGCCTAGACAGAATGTTTGGCTACACCTTC.